This T cell receptor beta chain comes out of a study of T cell repertoires in cytomegalovirus infection. Study background: Signatures in public TCR beta sequences pointed to both CMV infection and matching HLA type.

TCRdb reanalysed the reads using MiXCR and keeps one entry per CDR3 protein. Altogether around 19,000 distinct CDR3 sequences are present, around 43% being singletons, with the ten largest covering approximately 93%. Concerning this clonotype: Its antigen is still unknown.

Study results and caveats: HLA-C-restricted CMV-specific TCR beta clonotypes prevailed in the ex vivo response. Individuals carrying CMV plus the relevant HLA were identified by cumulative frequency of public TCR beta families.

The material was CD8+ T cells from cultured PBMCs, obtained from culture after CMV antigen stimulation. The receptor was isolated from a human donor in good health (CMV status not recorded). Some clones in this sample may be carry-over from other donors' samples.

The CDR3 loop reads CASSFDLVSGGAGKRDTQYF. For the CDR3, the DNA is TGTGCCAGCAGCTTCGACTTAGTCAGCGGGGGGGCTGGCAAGAGGGATACGCAGTATTTT. The chain links TRBV2 to TRBJ2-3, with 10 bases fitting TRBD2. V lost 6 bases and J lost 6; bases outside the gene matches: 24. The CDR3 is 20 residues long. Looked up from germline, CDR1 is SNHLY and CDR2 is FYNNEI.